The clone carrying this T cell receptor (beta chain) was counted many times. These data are taken from a study of response to subunit inactivated influenza vaccine. TCRdb re-analysed the RT-PCR reads in MiXCR, keeping a single row per CDR3 protein. The data contain approximately 530,000 distinct CDR3 sequences, approximately 7.7% of them singletons. This CDR3 contains 15 residues. The germline V gene has CDR1 LGHNA and CDR2 YNFKEQ. V lost 0 bases, J lost 0 bases, and 9 bases lay in between. This receptor was identified in a man aged 50 to 69 who received an inactivated influenza vaccine. This specimen was PBMCs from blood, taken less than 30 months after vaccination. The rearrangement links TRBV4-2 to TRBJ2-7, with a tentative D call TRBD1 (6 bases). CDR3 coding DNA: TGTGCCAGCAGCCAAGAGACAGGCATCTCCTACGAGCAGTACTTC. This encodes CASSQETGISYEQYF.